These 10 T cell receptor beta chains came from one sample sequenced in a study of blood T cell repertoires in COVID-19. The assay was immunoSEQ multiplex PCR, and TCRdb's table has in-frame clones only and misses some. The sample holds fewer than 250,000 clones, around nine tenths seen once. The sample taken for sequencing was PBMCs or T cells enriched from blood (not recorded which). The origin of the receptors is a man in his thirties or forties in a cohort exposed to, infected with or recovered from COVID-19 (not recorded which).

The chain recombines TRBV7-3 with TRBJ2-3; 9 positions match TRBD1. The V segment lost 5 bases and the J segment 5 bases; nucleotides outside the gene matches: 8. CDR1 is SGHTA and CDR2 is FQGTGA in the germline V gene. The length of the CDR3 is 15 residues. The CDR3 loop is CASSQSGQGRDTQYF. The CDR3 nucleotides are TGTGCCAGCAGCCAATCGGGACAGGGCCGAGATACGCAGTATTTT.

This chain links TRBV27 with TRBJ1-2, with 8 bases fitting TRBD1. CDR3 length equals 15 residues. CDR1 and CDR2 from the germline V gene are MNHEY and SMNVEV (reference sequence). J gave up 9 bases and V 6 bases, and 15 bases lay outside the gene matches. The CDR3 reads CASSAGIGQGESYTF. The CDR3 DNA reads TGTGCCAGCAGCGCTGGGATTGGACAGGGCGAGAGCTACACCTTC.

The chain carries TRBV5-1 and TRBJ2-3; 7 nucleotides line up with TRBD2. Trimming removed 1 base from V and 4 bases from J; junction bases left unmatched: 6. CDR1 and CDR2 (germline): SGHRS, YFSETQ. CDR3 size: 15 residues. CDR3 sequence: CASSLTAGASDTQYF. The DNA for the CDR3 is TGCGCCAGCAGCTTGACGGCGGGAGCCTCAGATACGCAGTATTTT. The variable domain in full, completed from reference TRBV5-1 and TRBJ2-3, reads KAGVTQTPRYLIKTRGQQVTLSCSPISGHRSVSWYQQTPGQGLQFLFEYFSETQRNKGNFPGRFSGRQFSNSRSEMNVSTLELGDSALYLCASSLTAGASDTQYFGPGTRLTVL.

The sample holds one count of this clone. The chain uses TRBV5-1 and TRBJ2-2; D remains unclear. V lost 4 bases and J 10 bases, leaving 17 bases between the germline ends. In germline, CDR1 is SGHRS, CDR2 YFSETQ. The CDR3 has 14 residues. The CDR3 sequence is CASSLTPKVLELFF. The CDR3 DNA reads TGCGCCAGCAGCCTGACACCTAAGGTCCTGGAGCTGTTTTTT. The full variable domain, in which reference TRBV5-1 and TRBJ2-2 provide the parts outside the CDR3, is KAGVTQTPRYLIKTRGQQVTLSCSPISGHRSVSWYQQTPGQGLQFLFEYFSETQRNKGNFPGRFSGRQFSNSRSEMNVSTLELGDSALYLCASSLTPKVLELFFGEGSRLTVL.

This rearrangement joins TRBV6-2 or TRBV6-3 to TRBJ1-5, with D perhaps TRBD1 (6 bases). Trimming stripped 2 bases from V and 2 bases from J, with 13 bases between. This CDR3 region has 16 residues. CDR1 and CDR2 from the germline V gene are MNHEY and SVGEGT. The CDR3: CASSYGRGVGNQPQHF. The CDR3, as DNA: TGTGCCAGCAGTTACGGGAGGGGGGTTGGCAATCAGCCCCAGCATTTT.

The chain joins TRBV18 to TRBJ2-6, with a tentative D call TRBD1 (6 bases). Germline V lookup: CDR1 KGHSH, CDR2 LQKENI. CDR3 length equals 18 residues. Trimming removed 0 bases from V and 0 bases from J, with 12 bases in between. In nucleotides, the CDR3 is TGTGCCAGCTCACCACCGAACAGGGCACGCTCTGGGGCCAACGTCCTGACTTTC. The encoded protein is CASSPPNRARSGANVLTF. Using reference TRBV18 and TRBJ2-6 for the parts outside the CDR3, the full variable domain is NAGVMQNPRHLVRRRGQEARLRCSPMKGHSHVYWYRQLPEEGLKFMVYLQKENIIDESGMPKERFSAEFPKEGPSILRIQQVVRGDSAAYFCASSPPNRARSGANVLTFGAGSRLTVL.

This clone appeared once. The rearrangement links TRBV27 to TRBJ2-4; TRBD2 is a possible D gene (5 bases). The V and J ends lost 6 bases and 0 bases respectively, with 9 bases between them. Germline V gene data show CDR1 as MNHEY and CDR2 as SMNVEV (reference sequence). The CDR3 spans 14 residues. The chain's CDR3 is CASSEGVAKNIQYF. The CDR3 nucleotides read TGTGCCAGCAGCGAGGGAGTAGCCAAAAACATTCAGTACTTC.

J is TRBJ2-6 and V is TRBV27; TRBD2 matches at 12 bases. J gave up 2 bases and V 4 bases, and 9 bases lay outside the gene matches. There are 19 residues in the CDR3. Germline-derived CDR1 and CDR2 are MNHEY and SMNVEV (reference sequence). In DNA form, the CDR3 reads TGTGCCAGCAGTTCCAGGACTAGCGGGGAGAACCCTGGGGCCAACGTCCTGACTTTC. It yields the protein CASSSRTSGENPGANVLTF.

V usage is TRBV7-9 and J usage is TRBJ2-1, with TRBD2 identical over 12 bases. Unmatched junction bases numbered 9, after V lost 4 bases and J lost 8 bases. This CDR3 spans 16 amino acids. CDR1 and CDR2 (germline): SEHNR, FQNEAQ (reference sequence). CDR3 residues: CASSSSTSGSFHEQFF. CDR3 coding DNA: TGTGCCAGCAGCTCCTCGACTAGCGGGAGTTTCCATGAGCAGTTCTTC.

The chain couples TRBV28 to TRBJ2-3; possibly TRBD2 for D (7 bases). V shed 3 bases and J shed 2 bases, with 15 bases lying between them. The CDR3 is 16 residues long. Germline V gene sequence: CDR1 MDHEN, CDR2 SYDVKM. Here the CDR3 DNA reads TGTGCCAGCAGTTTCCGTGGGGGGGCTGACACAGATACGCAGTATTTT. Translating gives CASSFRGGADTDTQYF. The whole variable domain, remainder taken from reference TRBV28 and TRBJ2-3, is DVKVTQSSRYLVKRTGEKVFLECVQDMDHENMFWYRQDPGLGLRLIYFSYDVKMKEKGDIPEGYSVSREKKERFSLILESASTNQTSMYLCASSFRGGADTDTQYFGPGTRLTVL.